Below, 8 T cell receptor beta chains from the same sample are listed, as sequenced in a study of blood T cell repertoires in COVID-19. Assay: immunoSEQ multiplex PCR; the TCRdb copy retains only in-frame clones and omits some. The table records roughly 170,000 clones, 86% of them present only once. Sequenced: peripheral blood. The receptors come from a man aged 70-80 years with active or convalescent COVID-19.

The chain carries TRBV19 and TRBJ1-1, with 7 bases fitting TRBD1. Germline V lookup: CDR1 LNHDA, CDR2 SQIVND (reference sequence). CDR3 size: 13 residues. V shed 7 bases, J shed 6 bases, and the junction held 8 bases outside the gene matches. The CDR3 DNA sequence: TGTGCCAGTAACCTATGGGGACAGCCTGAAGCTTTCTTT. It is translated as CASNLWGQPEAFF.

The genes are TRBV2 and TRBJ2-7; 7 bases agree with TRBD1. Germline CDR1 and CDR2: SNHLY and FYNNEI. This CDR3 has 15 residues. Trimming removed 7 bases from V and 2 bases from J; junction bases left unmatched: 11. The CDR3 coding sequence is TGTGCCAGCAAAAATGTCGGTGGACAGGCCTACGAGCAGTACTTC. This encodes CASKNVGGQAYEQYF.

The CDR3 loop reads CATSRDLQGLFMNTEAFF. The CDR3 nucleotides read TGTGCCACCAGCAGAGATCTACAGGGGCTTTTTATGAACACTGAAGCTTTCTTT. The chain couples TRBV15 to TRBJ1-1, with TRBD1 matching over 7 bases. This CDR3 is built from 18 residues. Trimming at V came to 0 bases and at J to 0 bases, leaving 10 bases not matched to a gene. Germline CDR1 and CDR2: LNHNV and YYDKDF (reference sequence).

This clone was counted a few times. Other DNA sequences in the sample encode the same CDR3. The CDR3 spells CASSLGTQPQHF. Here the CDR3 DNA reads TGTGCCAGCAGCTTAGGTACACAGCCCCAGCATTTT. V gene TRBV7-9 combines with J gene TRBJ1-5; D unclear. The V gene lost 1 base and the J gene lost 7 bases, with 5 bases spanning the gap. Germline V gene lookup returns CDR1 SEHNR and CDR2 FQNEAQ (reference sequence). The CDR3 contains 12 residues.

The rearrangement joins TRBV10-3 to TRBJ1-4; TRBD1 agrees at 7 bases. The length of the CDR3 is 14 residues. From germline, CDR1 is ENHRY and CDR2 SYGVKD. Germline trimming cut 6 bases from V and 4 bases from J; bases unmatched to any gene: 5. The CDR3 region is CAIRGTASNEKLFF. CDR3 nucleotide sequence: TGTGCCATCAGGGGGACAGCCAGTAATGAAAAACTGTTTTTT.

The V and J genes are TRBV15 and TRBJ1-5; TRBD1 is a possible D gene (5 bases). CDR1 is LNHNV, CDR2 YYDKDF, per germline (reference sequence). The CDR3 runs to 14 residues. Trimming took off 7 bases at V and 6 bases at J, with 16 bases between the two ends. CDR3 bases: TGTGCCACCAAATGGGGGGGTTCGAGTCAGCCCCAGCATTTT. Residues: CATKWGGSSQPQHF. The variable domain in full, completed from reference TRBV15 and TRBJ1-5, reads DAMVIQNPRYQVTQFGKPVTLSCSQTLNHNVMYWYQQKSSQAPKLLFHYYDKDFNNEADTPDNFQSRRPNTSFCFLDIRSPGLGDTAMYLCATKWGGSSQPQHFGDGTRLSIL.

The chain links TRBV29-1 to TRBJ2-2; 9 positions agree with TRBD2. The CDR3 spans 13 residues. The germline V gene has CDR1 SQVTM and CDR2 ANQGSEA. Germline trimming cut 6 bases from V and 10 bases from J; bases unmatched to any gene: 9. This CDR3 reads CSVGRLAGTELFF. The CDR3 DNA follows: TGCAGCGTGGGGCGTCTAGCGGGAACGGAGCTGTTTTTT.

The rearrangement joins TRBV13 to TRBJ2-3; D call uncertain. The CDR3 loop spans 15 amino acids. CDR1 PRHDT and CDR2 FYEKMQ come from the germline V gene (reference sequence). Trimming shortened V by 4 bases and J by 0 bases, and 11 bases separated the two germline ends. This CDR3 is CASSSVSTSTDTQYF. DNA of the CDR3: TGTGCCAGCAGCTCAGTCTCGACTAGCACAGATACGCAGTATTTT.